Given below is one T cell receptor (beta chain) in context. This clonotype was seen many times. Its specific antigen is unknown. No much larger clone exists at a distance of one base, and base qualities are not known. The TCR beta CDR3 regions were amplified from RNA transcripts. For the first round of RT-PCR on the TCR CDR3, the HTBI primer set was used together with the Qiagen OneStep RT-PCR kit. Libraries were constructed in a second round of multiplex PCR, after which size selection and purification were performed. Paired-end sequencing of the libraries was performed with 100 bp reads on an Illumina HiSeq2000. The paper's processing steps were these. Raw data were processed with SOAPnuke, discarding reads with adapters, uncalled bases, mean Phred below 15, or no exact constant-primer or identifier match. COPE v1.2.5 was used to merge high-quality paired reads, and clonotypes were defined as unique nucleotide sequences. Clonotypes were aligned to IMGT TRBV, TRBD and TRBJ reference segments using MiTCR v1.1. Analysis was restricted to V-J combinations with a frequency above 0.0001, which covered 98% to 99.2% of repertoires. A TCS score was defined as the ratio between F50 (clonal expansion) and ExV (chaos), using BLOSUM62-based TCRdist between CDR3 peptides within each V-J. Welch's t-statistics and random forest reduced some 510 V-J features to 13, which were used in a naive Bayes classifier (R e1071). TCRdb trimmed the raw reads at Q25, called clones with MiXCR and kept productive beta chains. Here each entry gathers all rows of one CDR3 protein and keeps the most common genes and DNA. The V and J calls, along with clone size, are taken from TCRdb and not from the paper's own processing. The sample records around 690,000 distinct CDR3 sequences, 15% to 20% of which are singletons. About 16% of the sample belongs to the ten largest clones.

These data are taken from a study of T cells in Graves' hyperthyroidism and ophthalmopathy (dated by TCRdb to between 2018 and 2021). Regarding the complete study: Peripheral blood was collected at initial diagnosis, before any treatment. To identify distinguishing TCR V-J signatures, a discovery cohort of about 100 patients was used, comprising 40 to 45 with Graves' ophthalmopathy and approximately 57 with stable Graves' hyperthyroidism. Prospective prediction of ophthalmopathy was tested in an independent validation cohort consisting of under 20 hyperthyroidism patients and about 17 patients who later progressed to ophthalmopathy. The 95 to 100 discovery patients were randomly split 7:3 into training and test sets. In several Graves' hyperthyroidism patients, the study also compared T-cell repertoires from thyroid tissue with T-cell repertoires from blood. Following sampling, methimazole starting at 30 mg daily was given to hyperthyroidism patients, and high-dose intravenous methylprednisolone was given to ophthalmopathy patients. According to the paper, TCR Vbeta CDR3 sequencing was carried out on 135 peripheral blood samples, which came from around 43 ophthalmopathy, under 80 hyperthyroidism and approximately 17 progressor patients. On the study overall, not on this receptor specifically: Sample size was not statistically predetermined, and investigators were not blinded to group allocation. In validation, the model predicted progression to ophthalmopathy with around 71% sensitivity and 72% to 75% specificity, a median of about 6 months before onset. Most expanded thyroid clonotypes (frequency above 0.001) were also detected in blood, a finding suggesting that blood repertoires may reflect thyroid immune responses. Ophthalmopathy was separated from stable hyperthyroidism by a 13 V-J signature model, with about 88% sensitivity and roughly 81% specificity obtained in cross-validation and 80%/75% obtained in testing.

Graves' hyperthyroidism was defined as stable when no progression to ophthalmopathy occurred over 18 months of follow-up. The hyperthyroidism patients were between 18 and 65 years old and newly diagnosed, with a disease duration of less than 2 months. The study excluded patients with uncontrolled infections, other autoimmune diseases, pregnancy or lactation. Clinical symptoms, serum thyroxine and TRAb, thyroid ultrasound, and orbital computed tomography formed the basis for the diagnoses. PBMCs were separated from 8 to 10 ml of fresh peripheral blood using Ficoll-Paque density gradient centrifugation. Total RNA was extracted using Trizol reagent, and RNA quality was assessed on an Agilent 2100 Bioanalyzer. The TCR sequence derives from a middle-aged man with Graves' hyperthyroidism. The sequencing input was blood.

The bases read TGTGCCAGCAATGCGCAGGGCCCCAACTATGGCTACACCTTC. Translation gives CASNAQGPNYGYTF. The chain was built from TRBV2 and TRBJ1-2; the best D guess is TRBD1, with 5 bases matching. The germline V gene encodes CDR1 SNHLY and CDR2 FYNNEI. The CDR3 runs 14 amino acids, cysteine and phenylalanine included. The DNA shown is the 42-base CDR3, in frame from base 1. V is shortened by 7 bases, J by 2 bases, and the region joining them spans 14 bases.